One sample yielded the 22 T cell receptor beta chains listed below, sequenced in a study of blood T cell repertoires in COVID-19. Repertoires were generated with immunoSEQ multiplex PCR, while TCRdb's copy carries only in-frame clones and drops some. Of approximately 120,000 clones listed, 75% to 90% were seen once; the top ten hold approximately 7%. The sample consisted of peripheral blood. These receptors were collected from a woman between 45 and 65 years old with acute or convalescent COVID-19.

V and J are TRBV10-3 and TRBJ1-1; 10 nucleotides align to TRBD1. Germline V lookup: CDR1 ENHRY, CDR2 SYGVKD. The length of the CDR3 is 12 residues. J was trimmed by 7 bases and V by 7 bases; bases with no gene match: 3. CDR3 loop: CAIKGTGDEAFF. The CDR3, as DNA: TGTGCCATCAAGGGGACAGGGGATGAAGCTTTCTTT.

CDR3 bases: TGTGCCAGCAGCTTGGTTGCTAGACCAAACAATGAGCAGTTCTTC. This codes for CASSLVARPNNEQFF. The gene calls are TRBV5-6 and TRBJ2-1; the D is unclear. Germline values: CDR1 SGHDT, CDR2 YYEEEE. Trimming shortened V by 0 bases and J by 5 bases, and 12 bases separated the two germline ends. The CDR3 sequence is 15 residues long.

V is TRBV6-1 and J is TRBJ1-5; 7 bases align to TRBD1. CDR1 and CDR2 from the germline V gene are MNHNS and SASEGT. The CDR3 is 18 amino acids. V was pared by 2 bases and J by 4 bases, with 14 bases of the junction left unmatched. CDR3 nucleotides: TGTGCCAGCAGTGAAAGGTCCCCGGGACAGTGGACTAATCAGCCCCAGCATTTT. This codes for CASSERSPGQWTNQPQHF.

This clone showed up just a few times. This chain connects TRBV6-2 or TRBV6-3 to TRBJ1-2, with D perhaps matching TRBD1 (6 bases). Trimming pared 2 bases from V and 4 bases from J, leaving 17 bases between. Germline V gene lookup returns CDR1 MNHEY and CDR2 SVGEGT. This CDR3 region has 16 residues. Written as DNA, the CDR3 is TGTGCCAGCAGTTACACCCGTACAGGGTCGGTCTATGGCTACACCTTC. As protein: CASSYTRTGSVYGYTF.

The chain's CDR3 is CASSLWPGTSEGGYTF. In DNA, the CDR3 is TGTGCCAGCAGCTTATGGCCCGGGACATCCGAAGGTGGCTACACCTTC. This chain joins TRBV7-9 and TRBJ1-2; tentatively, D is TRBD1 (6 bases). CDR1 SEHNR and CDR2 FQNEAQ come from the germline V gene (reference sequence). Between the trimmed V and J ends, which lost 2 bases and 7 bases, there was a span of 20 bases. The CDR3 has 16 amino acids.

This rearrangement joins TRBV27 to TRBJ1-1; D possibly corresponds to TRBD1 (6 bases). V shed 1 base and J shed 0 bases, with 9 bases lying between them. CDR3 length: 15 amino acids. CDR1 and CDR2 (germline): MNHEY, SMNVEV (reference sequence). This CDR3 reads CASSLFGQLNTEAFF. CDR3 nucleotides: TGTGCCAGCAGTTTATTTGGACAGTTGAACACTGAAGCTTTCTTT.

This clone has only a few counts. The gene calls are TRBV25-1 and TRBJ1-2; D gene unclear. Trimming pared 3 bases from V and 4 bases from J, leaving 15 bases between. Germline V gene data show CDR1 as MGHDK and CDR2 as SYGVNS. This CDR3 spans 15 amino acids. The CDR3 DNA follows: TGTGCCAGCAGTGACACTAGCAGAGGACTCTATGGCTACACCTTC. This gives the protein CASSDTSRGLYGYTF.

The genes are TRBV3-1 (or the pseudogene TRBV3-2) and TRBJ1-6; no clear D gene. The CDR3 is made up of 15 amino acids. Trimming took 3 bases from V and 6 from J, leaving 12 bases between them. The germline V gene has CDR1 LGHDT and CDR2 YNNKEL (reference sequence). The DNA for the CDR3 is TGTGCCAGCAGCCAGATTCAGGCCTCTAATTCACCCCTCCACTTT. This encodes CASSQIQASNSPLHF.

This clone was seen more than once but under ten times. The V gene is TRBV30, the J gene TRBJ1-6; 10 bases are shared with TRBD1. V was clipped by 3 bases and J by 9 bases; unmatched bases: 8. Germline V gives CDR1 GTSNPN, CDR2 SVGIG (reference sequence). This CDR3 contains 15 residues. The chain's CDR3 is CAWRKIGQGGSPLHF. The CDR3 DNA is TGTGCCTGGAGGAAGATTGGACAGGGGGGTTCACCCCTCCACTTT.

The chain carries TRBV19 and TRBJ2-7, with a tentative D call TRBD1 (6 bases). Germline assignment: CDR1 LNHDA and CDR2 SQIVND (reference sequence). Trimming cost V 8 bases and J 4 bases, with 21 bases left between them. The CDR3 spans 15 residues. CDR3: CASLSTRDICYEQYF. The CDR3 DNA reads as TGTGCCAGTTTATCAACCCGGGACATCTGTTACGAGCAGTACTTC.

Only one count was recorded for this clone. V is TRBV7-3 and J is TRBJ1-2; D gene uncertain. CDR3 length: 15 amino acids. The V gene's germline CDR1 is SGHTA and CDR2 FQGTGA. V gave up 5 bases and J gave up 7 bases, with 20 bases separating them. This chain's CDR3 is CASSPTPGFATGYTF. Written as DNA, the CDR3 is TGTGCCAGCAGCCCTACCCCGGGGTTCGCTACTGGCTACACCTTC.

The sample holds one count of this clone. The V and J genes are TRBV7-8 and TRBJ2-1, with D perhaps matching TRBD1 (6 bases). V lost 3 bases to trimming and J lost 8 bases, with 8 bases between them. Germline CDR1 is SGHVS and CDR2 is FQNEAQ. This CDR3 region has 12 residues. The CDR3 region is CASSFYRDEQFF. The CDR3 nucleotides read TGTGCCAGCAGCTTCTACAGGGATGAGCAGTTCTTC.

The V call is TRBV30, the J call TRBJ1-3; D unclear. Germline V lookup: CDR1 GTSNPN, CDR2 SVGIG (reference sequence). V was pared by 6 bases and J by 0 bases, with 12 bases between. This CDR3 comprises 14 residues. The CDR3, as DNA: TGTGCCTGCGAGAGGCGGTTCTCTGGAAACACCATATATTTT. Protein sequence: CACERRFSGNTIYF. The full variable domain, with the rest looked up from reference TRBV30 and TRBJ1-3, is SQTIHQWPATLVQPVGSPLSLECTVEGTSNPNLYWYRQAAGRGLQLLFYSVGIGQISSEVPQNLSASRPQDRQFILSSKKLLLSDSGFYLCACERRFSGNTIYFGEGSWLTVV.

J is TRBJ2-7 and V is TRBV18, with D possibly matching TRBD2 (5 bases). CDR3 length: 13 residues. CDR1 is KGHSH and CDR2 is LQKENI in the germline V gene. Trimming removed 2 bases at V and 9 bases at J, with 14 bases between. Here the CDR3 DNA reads TGTGCCAGCTCACCAGACTACGCTACGAGGCAGTACTTC. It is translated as CASSPDYATRQYF.

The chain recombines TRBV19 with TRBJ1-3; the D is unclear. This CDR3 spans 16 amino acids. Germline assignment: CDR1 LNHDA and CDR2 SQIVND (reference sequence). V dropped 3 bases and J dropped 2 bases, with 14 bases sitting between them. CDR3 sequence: CASSIRAGNTGNTIYF. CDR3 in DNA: TGTGCCAGTAGTATCCGCGCGGGCAACACTGGAAACACCATATATTTT.

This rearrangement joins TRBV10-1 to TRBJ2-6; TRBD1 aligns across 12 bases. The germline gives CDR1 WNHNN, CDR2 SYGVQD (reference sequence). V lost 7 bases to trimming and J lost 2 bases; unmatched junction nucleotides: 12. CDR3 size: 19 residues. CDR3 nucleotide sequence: TGCGCCAGCACCGTTGGGACAGGGGGCACGAAAGCTGGGGCCAACGTCCTGACTTTC. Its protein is CASTVGTGGTKAGANVLTF.

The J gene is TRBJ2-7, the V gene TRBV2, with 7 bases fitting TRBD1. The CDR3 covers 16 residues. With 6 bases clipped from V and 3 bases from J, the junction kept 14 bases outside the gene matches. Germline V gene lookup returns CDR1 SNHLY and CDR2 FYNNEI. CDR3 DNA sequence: TGTGCCAGCAGCGCAGGGGGTACAGGGGTCCTCTACGAGCAGTACTTC. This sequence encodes CASSAGGTGVLYEQYF.

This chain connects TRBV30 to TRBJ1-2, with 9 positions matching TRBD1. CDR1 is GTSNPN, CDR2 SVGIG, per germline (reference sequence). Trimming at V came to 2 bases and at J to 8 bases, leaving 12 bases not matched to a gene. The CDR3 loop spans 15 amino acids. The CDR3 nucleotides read TGTGCCTGGAGTCGCCCGGGACAGGGTCTTCGAGGCTACACCTTC. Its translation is CAWSRPGQGLRGYTF.

The CDR3 DNA reads as TGTGCCAGCAGCATCGGAGGGGGCGAGGGCTATGGCTACACCTTC. Amino acid sequence: CASSIGGGEGYGYTF. This chain joins TRBV5-8 and TRBJ1-2; 7 bases agree with TRBD1. From germline, CDR1 is SGHTS and CDR2 YDEGEE. The V and J ends lost 4 bases and 4 bases, in that order; junction bases with no gene match: 10. The CDR3 has 15 residues.

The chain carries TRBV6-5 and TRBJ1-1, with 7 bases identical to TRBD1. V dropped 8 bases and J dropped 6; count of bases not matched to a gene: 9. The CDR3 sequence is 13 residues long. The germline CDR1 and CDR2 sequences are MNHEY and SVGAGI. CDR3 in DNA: TGTGCCAGCCGGGGGGGAGGGGGCTCTGAAGCTTTCTTT. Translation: CASRGGGGSEAFF.

The CDR3 region has the DNA TGTGCCAGCAGGATGGACAGGGGGCTTTCTAGTCGAGGCTACACCTTC. Amino acids: CASRMDRGLSSRGYTF. The rearrangement uses TRBV2 and TRBJ1-2, with TRBD1 matching over 11 bases. CDR1 and CDR2 (germline): SNHLY, FYNNEI. J lost 8 bases, V lost 6 bases, and 14 bases had no gene match. The CDR3 length is 16 residues.

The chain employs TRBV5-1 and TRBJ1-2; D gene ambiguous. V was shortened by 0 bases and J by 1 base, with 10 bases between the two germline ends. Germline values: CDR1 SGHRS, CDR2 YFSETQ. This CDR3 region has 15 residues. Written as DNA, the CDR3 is TGCGCCAGCAGCTTGGCCGGAGCAAGTAACTATGGCTACACCTTC. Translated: CASSLAGASNYGYTF.